This TCR beta chain was sequenced during a study of control samples from healthy donors and cancer patients. Sequenced by immunoSEQ multiplex PCR; TCRdb stores in-frame clones only, minus some. The sample contains about 130,000 clones, around 90% of which appear only once. This CDR3 has 14 residues. The germline gives CDR1 SGHTA, CDR2 FQGNSA. The V gene lost 3 bases and the J gene lost 5 bases, with 11 bases spanning the gap. The chain recombines TRBV7-2 with TRBJ2-4, with D maybe TRBD1 (5 bases). The sample consisted of blood. This TCR derives from a man aged 18 to 30 in good health. CDR3 sequence: CASSFPGLQNIQYF. CDR3 DNA: TGTGCCAGCAGCTTCCCAGGGTTACAAAACATTCAGTACTTC.